Each of the 17 T cell receptor beta chains below was sequenced from the same sample in a study of blood T cell repertoires in COVID-19. TCRdb keeps only in-frame clones here, not all; method: immunoSEQ multiplex PCR. Found here are around 75,000 clones, about 90% of them singletons; the top ten hold around 2.5%. Sequenced material: peripheral blood. The receptors were gathered from a human donor in a cohort sampled during active COVID-19.

In this sample, this clone turned up once. The V and J genes are TRBV29-1 and TRBJ2-1; TRBD2 matches 10 bases. Germline V CDR1 and CDR2: SQVTM, ANQGSEA. The trim removed 5 bases at V and 3 bases at J, leaving 7 bases unmatched. The CDR3 has 15 residues. CDR3 bases: TGCAGCGTTCATAGCGGGGGGCTTTTCTACAATGAGCAGTTCTTC. Translation gives CSVHSGGLFYNEQFF.

V usage is TRBV9 and J usage is TRBJ1-2; TRBD1 might be the D (5 bases). The CDR3 is 13 amino acids. CDR1 is SGDLS and CDR2 is YYNGEE in the germline V gene. Deletions cut 0 bases from V and 8 bases from J, with 11 bases between. As DNA, the CDR3 is TGTGCCAGCAGCGTAGTGGAGGGGATCGGCTACACCTTC. Protein product: CASSVVEGIGYTF.

The chain joins TRBV15 to TRBJ2-5; D remains ambiguous. Germline V lookup: CDR1 LNHNV, CDR2 YYDKDF (reference sequence). This CDR3 is 13 amino acids long. V was pared by 0 bases and J by 5 bases, with 7 bases between. DNA of the CDR3: TGTGCCACCAGCAGAGATCTCCTGGAGACCCAGTACTTC. Protein: CATSRDLLETQYF.

The genes are TRBV9 and TRBJ2-1; weak D call: TRBD2 (6 bases). V dropped 3 bases and J dropped 7 bases, with 20 bases sitting between them. The CDR3 length is 16 residues. Germline V gene data show CDR1 as SGDLS and CDR2 as YYNGEE. The CDR3 loop reads CASSGSSLVSGNEQFF. The CDR3 coding sequence is TGTGCCAGCAGCGGTAGCTCGTTGGTAAGCGGGAATGAGCAGTTCTTC. Based on the CDR3 plus reference TRBV9 and TRBJ2-1, the full variable domain is DSGVTQTPKHLITATGQRVTLRCSPRSGDLSVYWYQQSLDQGLQFLIQYYNGEERAKGNILERFSAQQFPDLHSELNLSSLELGDSALYFCASSGSSLVSGNEQFFGPGTRLTVL.

The chain has TRBV7-8 and TRBJ2-5, with D possibly matching TRBD1 (6 bases). The CDR3 length is 14 residues. V gave up 5 bases and J gave up 1 base, with 11 bases separating them. Germline CDR1 and CDR2: SGHVS and FQNEAQ. The CDR3 bases are TGTGCCAGCAGCCCCAGGGGTCCCCAAGAGACCCAGTACTTC. It codes for CASSPRGPQETQYF.

The chain uses TRBV5-4 and TRBJ2-3; 12 bases agree with TRBD2. Per the germline V gene, CDR1 is SGHNT and CDR2 is YYREEE (reference sequence). The CDR3 spans 17 residues. The V segment lost 4 bases and the J segment 2 bases; nucleotides outside the gene matches: 8. This chain's CDR3 is CASSSGASGGATDTQYF. As DNA, the CDR3 is TGTGCCAGCAGCAGTGGGGCTAGCGGGGGGGCCACAGATACGCAGTATTTT.

This clone was counted a single time. The V gene is TRBV6-5, the J gene TRBJ1-2; no clear D gene. The V end was cut by 2 bases, the J end by 4 bases, with 14 bases between. The CDR3 consists of 15 residues. Germline assignment: CDR1 MNHEY and CDR2 SVGAGI. The CDR3, as DNA: TGTGCCAGCAGTTACCTTGCACAGAATTCCTATGGCTACACCTTC. Translation: CASSYLAQNSYGYTF.

This sequence joins TRBV7-3 and TRBJ2-1; D uncertain. Trimming left V 3 bases short and J 4 bases short, with 13 bases between. Looked up from germline, CDR1 is SGHTA and CDR2 is FQGTGA. This CDR3 is 15 amino acids long. CDR3 sequence reads: CASSFLQTGYNEQFF. CDR3 sequence (DNA): TGTGCCAGCAGCTTTTTACAGACCGGTTACAATGAGCAGTTCTTC.

The rearrangement joins TRBV21-1 to TRBJ1-2; the table calls TRBD1, which could not be checked here. TRBV21-1 represents a pseudogene. The CDR3 is 14 amino acids. In DNA form, the CDR3 reads TGTGCCAGCCCGCGGCAGGGGGCGGACTATGGCTACACCTTC. This sequence encodes CASPRQGADYGYTF.

The chain combines TRBV18 with TRBJ1-5; TRBD1 aligns across 8 bases. V trimming: 3 bases; J trimming: 5 bases; junction bases outside the gene matches: 0. Per germline, CDR1 KGHSH and CDR2 LQKENI. The CDR3 runs 13 residues. The CDR3 loop is CASSPDRDQPQHF. The CDR3 coding sequence is TGTGCCAGCTCACCGGACAGGGATCAGCCCCAGCATTTT.

This chain links TRBV6-5 with TRBJ2-1; 9 bases are shared with TRBD2. CDR3 length: 13 amino acids. Trimming cost V 2 bases and J 15 bases; bases outside gene matches: 8. The germline V gene encodes CDR1 MNHEY and CDR2 SVGAGI. The CDR3 protein is CASSYAREGPWFF. The DNA for the CDR3 is TGTGCCAGCAGTTACGCGCGGGAGGGCCCGTGGTTCTTC.

This chain links TRBV5-4 with TRBJ1-1, with 7 nucleotides matching TRBD1. CDR1 is SGHNT and CDR2 is YYREEE in the germline V gene (reference sequence). V was clipped by 7 bases and J by 1 base; unmatched bases: 10. The CDR3 totals 15 residues. The CDR3 coding sequence is TGTGCCAGCGCCGCCAAGACAGGGACGAACACTGAAGCTTTCTTT. It codes for CASAAKTGTNTEAFF.

The chain carries TRBV5-6 and TRBJ2-4, with no clear D. CDR3 length: 12 residues. V lost 4 bases to trimming and J lost 11 bases, with 13 bases between them. From germline, CDR1 is SGHDT and CDR2 YYEEEE. The CDR3 sequence is CASSLRVQLQYF. DNA for the CDR3: TGTGCCAGCAGCCTCCGGGTCCAGCTTCAGTACTTC.

The chain carries TRBV28 and TRBJ1-5; D unresolved. The CDR3 runs to 11 residues. Trimming left V 6 bases short and J 5 bases short, with 5 bases between. Per germline, CDR1 MDHEN and CDR2 SYDVKM. As DNA, the CDR3 is TGTGCCAGCAGCTCCGATCAGCCCCAGCATTTT. It codes for CASSSDQPQHF.

V is TRBV5-6 and J is TRBJ2-3, with D possibly TRBD2 on 6 matching bases. CDR3 length: 15 amino acids. Per the germline V gene, CDR1 is SGHDT and CDR2 is YYEEEE. Trimming took off 4 bases at V and 0 bases at J, with 12 bases between the two ends. For the CDR3, the DNA is TGTGCCAGCAGCCGCCGGGAGTTGAGCACAGATACGCAGTATTTT. This codes for CASSRRELSTDTQYF.

A single count supports this clone. The gene calls are TRBV7-9 and TRBJ2-7; 7 bases align to TRBD1. The J segment lost 1 base and the V segment lost 6 bases, leaving 9 bases of the junction unmatched. The CDR3 has 15 residues. The germline V gene has CDR1 SEHNR and CDR2 FQNEAQ (reference sequence). CDR3 residues: CASRPTQGSSYEQYF. CDR3 in DNA: TGTGCCAGCAGACCAACACAGGGGTCATCCTACGAGCAGTACTTC.

The CDR3 loop reads CASSLGTGVNEKLFF. As DNA, the CDR3 is TGTGCCAGCAGCTTGGGGACAGGGGTTAATGAAAAACTGTTTTTT. The genes are TRBV5-4 and TRBJ1-4, with 9 bases lining up with TRBD1. Germline values: CDR1 SGHNT, CDR2 YYREEE (reference sequence). V trimming: 0 bases; J trimming: 4 bases; junction bases outside the gene matches: 1. The CDR3 is 15 amino acids.